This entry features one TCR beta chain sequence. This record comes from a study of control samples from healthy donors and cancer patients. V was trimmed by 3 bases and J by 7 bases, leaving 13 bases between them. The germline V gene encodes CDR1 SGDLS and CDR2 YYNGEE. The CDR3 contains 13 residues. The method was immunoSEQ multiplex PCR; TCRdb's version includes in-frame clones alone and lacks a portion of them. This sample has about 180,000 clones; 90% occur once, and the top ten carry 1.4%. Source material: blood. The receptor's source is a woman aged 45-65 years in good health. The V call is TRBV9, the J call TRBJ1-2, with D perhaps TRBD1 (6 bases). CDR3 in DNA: TGTGCCAGCAGCGCCTCGGGGGGCGGTGGCTACACCTTC. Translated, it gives CASSASGGGGYTF.